A selection of T cell receptor beta chains follows, all from one sample in a study of cytomegalovirus exposure and HLA in healthy donors. TCRdb's copy holds only in-frame clones and misses some; the assay was immunoSEQ multiplex PCR. The sample consists of about 150,000 clones, around 78% of them appearing once. Sequencing used PBMCs. These receptors came from a middle-aged woman in good health and CMV-seropositive. The CDR3 runs from the conserved cysteine through the conserved F or W. D genes are given only for firm matches. The size entry is marked missing in some rows and otherwise reads once, few, many or a size class.

v_gene	d_gene	abundance	j_gene	CDR3nt	CDR3aa
TRBV28	TRBD1	.	TRBJ1-1	TGTGCCAGCAGTTTTTTCAGGGGGAGGAACACTGAAGCTTTCTTT	CASSFFRGRNTEAFF
TRBV5-1	.	few	TRBJ2-6	TGCGCCAGCAGCTCGGGACACCTGACTGGGGCCAACGTCCTGACTTTC	CASSSGHLTGANVLTF
TRBV19	.	.	TRBJ1-1	TGTGCCAGTAGTATTTCGGGTTTTACTGAAGCTTTCTTT	CASSISGFTEAFF
TRBV9	.	few	TRBJ1-2	TGTGCCAGCAGCGTTGATATACAGCCCTATGGCTACACCTTC	CASSVDIQPYGYTF
TRBV2	TRBD1	.	TRBJ2-5	TGTGCCAGCAGTGAGAATCGGGGACAGGGACAAGAGACCCAGTACTTC	CASSENRGQGQETQYF
TRBV7-6	.	.	TRBJ1-3	TGTGCCAGCAGCTTATGGGGGGTCTCGCTATTTGGAAACACCATATATTTT	CASSLWGVSLFGNTIYF
TRBV11-2	.	once	TRBJ1-5	TGTGCCAGCAGCTTAGAGGGGGCAGGCCGGGAGCCCCAGCATTTT	CASSLEGAGREPQHF
TRBV7-9	TRBD2	.	TRBJ2-3	TGTGCCAGCAGCTTAACCAGCGGGGGCACAGATACGCAGTATTTT	CASSLTSGGTDTQYF
TRBV6-5	TRBD1	few	TRBJ1-5	TGTGCCAGCAGCCGGACAGGGAATAGCAATCAGCCCCAGCATTTT	CASSRTGNSNQPQHF
TRBV29-1	.	.	TRBJ1-4	TGCAGCGTTCGCGGGCTGTTCGGTGAAAAACTGTTTTTT	CSVRGLFGEKLFF
TRBV15	.	.	TRBJ2-3	TGTGCCACCAGCAGAGATCCGACAGATACGCAGTATTTT	CATSRDPTDTQYF
TRBV5-4	.	few	TRBJ1-6	TGTGCCAGCAGCCCGGGAATTTCACCCCTCCACTTT	CASSPGISPLHF
TRBV4-2	TRBD1	.	TRBJ1-5	TGTGCCAGCAGCCTTGGACAGGGGGATGTTCAGCCCCAGCATTTT	CASSLGQGDVQPQHF
TRBV5-1	.	.	TRBJ2-3	TGCGCCAGCAGCTTCACAGGCGGCACAGATACGCAGTATTTT	CASSFTGGTDTQYF
TRBV29-1	.	.	TRBJ1-2	TGCAGCGTGGATACAGGGATTCTCGGCTACACCTTC	CSVDTGILGYTF
TRBV5-1	.	few	TRBJ1-6	TGCGCCAGCGGAGAGACAGGCCCTAATTCACCCCTCCACTTT	CASGETGPNSPLHF
TRBV6-6	TRBD2	.	TRBJ2-3	TGTGCCAGCAGGTCGCGGGGGACAGATACGCAGTATTTT	CASRSRGTDTQYF
TRBV30	.	.	TRBJ2-7	TGTGCCTGGAGTGCTGGGGCCGTCTACGAGCAGTACTTC	CAWSAGAVYEQYF
TRBV28	.	.	TRBJ2-5	TGTGCCAGCCGCACTTTTGCAGAGACCCAGTACTTC	CASRTFAETQYF
TRBV6-6	TRBD1	.	TRBJ1-2	TGTGCCAGCAGTTACATGCAGGGGGATAACTATGGCTACACCTTC	CASSYMQGDNYGYTF
TRBV6-1	.	.	TRBJ1-3	TGTGCCAGCAGTGAGGGGGCCCCCCGCTCTGGAAACACCATATATTTT	CASSEGAPRSGNTIYF
TRBV18	.	many	TRBJ2-7	TGTGCCAGCTCACCACGGGCCAAACCCTACGAGCAGTACTTC	CASSPRAKPYEQYF
TRBV6-5	TRBD1	.	TRBJ1-2	TGTGCCAGCAGTTCCCTACAGGGGATCGTCGGCTACACCTTC	CASSSLQGIVGYTF
TRBV9	.	.	TRBJ1-4	TGTGCCAGCAGCGTAGGGCGGGGGGCAGGAGAAAAACTGTTTTTT	CASSVGRGAGEKLFF
TRBV4-1	.	.	TRBJ2-2	TGCGCCAGCAGCTCCACCCGCCAGGGCACCGGGGAGCTGTTTTTT	CASSSTRQGTGELFF